The rows below give T cell receptor beta chains drawn from one sample of a study of blood T cell repertoires in COVID-19. TCRdb keeps only in-frame clones here, not all; method: immunoSEQ multiplex PCR. The sample shows about 270,000 clones, around 87% of them seen only once. Sequencing used peripheral blood. The receptors shown here come from a woman aged 45-65 years with acute or convalescent COVID-19. Each CDR3 is given with its conserved first and last residue. The order of the fields is D gene, V gene, clone size, J gene, CDR3 DNA, CDR3 protein. D genes are given only for firm matches. Not all rows give a size; the values are once, few, many and, for expanded clones, a class.

TRBD2	TRBV7-2	once	TRBJ2-3	TGTGCCAGCAGCTTAAGTAGCGGGGGAGGAGATACGCAGTATTTT	CASSLSSGGGDTQYF
.	TRBV6-2/TRBV6-3	few	TRBJ2-7	TGTGCCAGCAGTTACTCCCCGACCGGGGAAAACGAGCAGTACTTC	CASSYSPTGENEQYF
TRBD1	TRBV28	.	TRBJ1-1	TGTGCCAGCAGCTCAAGGACAGGCGGCGCTGAAGCTTTCTTT	CASSSRTGGAEAFF
TRBD2	TRBV24-1	few	TRBJ2-7	TGTGCCACCAGTGATCTGACTAGCGGGAACGAGCAGTACTTC	CATSDLTSGNEQYF
.	TRBV5-6	.	TRBJ2-3	TGTGCCAGCAGGTTGTTGGAGCAGCCGCAGTATTTT	CASRLLEQPQYF
TRBD2	TRBV5-6	.	TRBJ2-1	TGTGCCAGCAGCCTAGCGGGAGGGCCGTTGGATGAGCAGTTCTTC	CASSLAGGPLDEQFF
TRBD2	TRBV13	.	TRBJ2-5	TGTGCCAGCAGCCCGTGGACTAGCGCAGAGACCCAGTACTTC	CASSPWTSAETQYF
TRBD2	TRBV14	.	TRBJ2-1	TGTGCCAGCAGCCAAGATCCTTATCTAGCGGGAGGAGTTGAGCAGTTCTTC	CASSQDPYLAGGVEQFF
TRBD2	TRBV5-1	.	TRBJ2-7	TGCGCCAGCAGCTTGGGGGGAACTAGCGGGAGTATCGAGCAGTACTTC	CASSLGGTSGSIEQYF
.	TRBV27	.	TRBJ1-5	TGTGCCAGCAGTTCCCCCTCGACAGGTCAGCCCCAGCATTTT	CASSSPSTGQPQHF
TRBD2	TRBV7-8	many	TRBJ2-3	TGTGCCAGCAGCCCCCCCCTTGTGACTAGCGGGAGGATATCGGAAGTAATTGGCACAGATACGCAGTATTTT	CASSPPLVTSGRISEVIGTDTQYF
TRBD1	TRBV29-1	.	TRBJ1-2	TGCAGCGTCGTTACCGGGACAGGGGCCTATGGCTACACCTTC	CSVVTGTGAYGYTF